The 20 T cell receptor beta chains below were found in one sample sequenced in a study of somatic mutations in cytotoxic T cells in rheumatoid arthritis. Libraries were prepared by immunoSEQ multiplex PCR; TCRdb keeps only in-frame clonotypes and omits some of them. In the table there are about 19,000 clones, approximately 82% of which are singletons. What was sequenced was CD8+ T cells sorted from blood. The receptor source for this set is an adult with rheumatoid arthritis.

V usage is TRBV4-3 and J usage is TRBJ2-1, with D uncertain. Deletions cut 0 bases from V and 8 bases from J, with 17 bases between. The germline V gene encodes CDR1 LGHNA and CDR2 YSLEER. There are 16 residues in the CDR3. The CDR3 reads CASSQDLGARGDEQFF. CDR3 DNA: TGCGCCAGCAGCCAAGATTTGGGCGCCCGTGGAGATGAGCAGTTCTTC.

The chain recombines TRBV28 with TRBJ2-7; 8 bases are a match to TRBD1. The CDR3 totals 15 residues. Germline CDR1 MDHEN, CDR2 SYDVKM. The V segment lost 6 bases and the J segment 2 bases; nucleotides outside the gene matches: 9. Written as DNA, the CDR3 is TGTGCCAGCAGGAGGGGACAGGCAGAAACCTACGAGCAGTACGTC. This sequence encodes CASRRGQAETYEQYV.

The rearrangement joins TRBV9 to TRBJ1-3, with 7 bases fitting TRBD1. J gave up 0 bases and V 4 bases, and 4 bases lay outside the gene matches. Germline V gene data show CDR1 as SGDLS and CDR2 as YYNGEE. This CDR3 region has 15 residues. The CDR3 region has the DNA TGTGCCAGCAGCACCCGGGACAGCTCTGGAAACACCATATATTTT. This sequence encodes CASSTRDSSGNTIYF.

This rearrangement joins TRBV4-2 to TRBJ1-3; the D gene is possibly TRBD1 (5 bases). The CDR3 runs to 16 residues. Looked up from germline, CDR1 is LGHNA and CDR2 is YNFKEQ. The ends were cut back, 5 bases at V and 4 bases at J, with 18 bases in the middle. For the CDR3, the DNA is TGTGCCAGCAGCTCAAGAGGGGCCGCGCTGGGAAACACCATATATTTT. Translation gives CASSSRGAALGNTIYF.

The chain combines TRBV19 with TRBJ2-1; 7 nucleotides line up with TRBD2. The ends lost 5 bases at V and 7 bases at J; junction bases unmatched: 5. This CDR3 region has 13 residues. Germline CDR1 reads LNHDA; CDR2 reads SQIVND (reference sequence). CDR3 sequence: CASSLGLVNEQFF. The CDR3 nucleotides are TGTGCCAGTAGTCTAGGACTAGTTAATGAGCAGTTCTTC.

The CDR3 nucleotides are TGTGCCAGCAGCTTGGGGGACTCGGGGGGCTACACCTTC. Amino acid sequence: CASSLGDSGGYTF. This sequence joins TRBV5-5 and TRBJ1-2; D might be TRBD1 (5 bases). Germline loops: CDR1 SGHKS, CDR2 YYEKEE (reference sequence). V lost 0 bases and J lost 8, with 11 bases in between. The CDR3 spans 13 residues. The variable domain in full, with the rest retrieved from reference TRBV5-5 and TRBJ1-2, is DAGVTQSPTHLIKTRGQQVTLRCSPISGHKSVSWYQQVLGQGPQFIFQYYEKEERGRGNFPDRFSARQFPNYSSELNVNALLLGDSALYLCASSLGDSGGYTFGSGTRLTVV.

The chain uses TRBV7-9 and TRBJ1-3; D is perhaps TRBD1 (6 bases). This CDR3 region has 16 residues. V gave up 2 bases and J gave up 2 bases, with 13 bases separating them. From germline, CDR1 is SEHNR and CDR2 FQNEAQ (reference sequence). CDR3 sequence reads: CASSLSLQGPGNTIYF. Here the CDR3 DNA reads TGTGCCAGCAGCTTAAGCCTGCAGGGGCCTGGAAACACCATATATTTT.

The chain is built from TRBV10-3 and TRBJ2-1, with D tentatively TRBD2 (6 bases). Germline V gene data show CDR1 as ENHRY and CDR2 as SYGVKD. This CDR3 is built from 15 residues. V lost 4 bases and J lost 0, with 10 bases in between. In nucleotides, the CDR3 is TGTGCCATCAGTGGGGGCGGGGACTCCTACAATGAGCAGTTCTTC. Its translation: CAISGGGDSYNEQFF.

The CDR3 nucleotides read TGTGCCAGCAGTGTTATCGGGACAGGAGCCTACGAGCAGTACTTC. It translates to CASSVIGTGAYEQYF. The chain has TRBV2 and TRBJ2-7; 8 bases line up with TRBD1. The junction had 7 bases not matched to a gene; V was cut back by 4 bases and J by 2 bases. The CDR3 spans 15 residues. From germline, CDR1 is SNHLY and CDR2 FYNNEI.

The V and J genes are TRBV5-1 and TRBJ2-2; 7 bases match TRBD2. The CDR3 runs 16 residues. Germline V gives CDR1 SGHRS, CDR2 YFSETQ. Unmatched junction bases numbered 2, after V lost 0 bases and J lost 0 bases. The CDR3 nucleotides read TGCGCCAGCAGCTTGGGCGGGAGAGCGAACACCGGGGAGCTGTTTTTT. This codes for CASSLGGRANTGELFF.

The CDR3 loop is CASSPGTGTSAHNEQFF. In DNA form, the CDR3 reads TGTGCCAGCAGCCCTGGCACCGGGACTAGCGCTCACAATGAGCAGTTCTTC. J is TRBJ2-1 and V is TRBV11-2; TRBD2 aligns across 10 bases. After removal of 5 bases from V and 5 bases from J, the junction contained 12 bases not matched to a gene. The CDR3 has 17 residues. The germline CDR1 and CDR2 sequences are SGHAT and FQNNGV.

This sequence joins TRBV10-3 and TRBJ1-1; the match to TRBD1 covers 10 bases. The CDR3 has 13 residues. CDR1 is ENHRY and CDR2 is SYGVKD in the germline V gene. Losses at the gene ends were 5 bases for V and 5 bases for J; bases not matched to a gene: 2. In DNA, the CDR3 is TGTGCCATCAGTCGGGACAGGGGTACTGAAGCTTTCTTT. Protein sequence: CAISRDRGTEAFF.

This chain links TRBV27 with TRBJ2-1, with D perhaps matching TRBD1 (6 bases). Trimming pared 7 bases from V and 7 bases from J, leaving 8 bases between. Germline CDR1 is MNHEY and CDR2 is SMNVEV (reference sequence). This CDR3 spans 11 amino acids. This CDR3 is CASKGGNEQFF. The DNA for the CDR3 is TGTGCCAGCAAAGGGGGAAATGAGCAGTTCTTC.

This chain links TRBV25-1 with TRBJ2-1; D is uncertain. Germline V gene sequence: CDR1 MGHDK, CDR2 SYGVNS. This CDR3 is 17 amino acids long. V dropped 6 bases and J dropped 0 bases, with 18 bases sitting between them. The CDR3 nucleotides read TGTGCCAGCAGCAGTCGGTCCAGCGCCCGCTCCTACAATGAGCAGTTCTTC. This translates into CASSSRSSARSYNEQFF.

On this clone: The sample holds other DNA sequences that translate to the same CDR3. CDR3 DNA sequence: TGTGCCAGCAGCCCAGGGAAGCCGTGGGCTTTCTTT. Translated, it gives CASSPGKPWAFF. The chain carries TRBV7-9 and TRBJ1-1; a possible D gene is TRBD1 (5 bases). Looked up from germline, CDR1 is SEHNR and CDR2 is FQNEAQ (reference sequence). CDR3 length: 12 residues. The ends were cut back, 5 bases at V and 11 bases at J, with 15 bases in the middle.

CDR3 region: CSVDVLAGNNEQFF. CDR3 nucleotides: TGCAGCGTTGACGTTCTAGCGGGGAACAATGAGCAGTTCTTC. The V call is TRBV29-1, the J call TRBJ2-1; 9 bases match TRBD2. This CDR3 has 14 residues. CDR1 and CDR2 (germline): SQVTM, ANQGSEA. Trimming cost V 3 bases and J 5 bases; bases outside gene matches: 5.

The chain recombines TRBV5-6 with TRBJ1-6; the match to TRBD1 covers 7 bases. Germline CDR1 and CDR2: SGHDT and YYEEEE. V lost 3 bases to trimming and J lost 9 bases; unmatched junction nucleotides: 12. The CDR3 loop spans 16 amino acids. This CDR3 reads CASSSPGTESGSPLHF. CDR3 bases: TGTGCCAGCAGCTCCCCCGGGACAGAATCGGGTTCACCCCTCCACTTT.

The rearrangement links TRBV29-1 to TRBJ2-7, with D perhaps TRBD2 (6 bases). V lost 6 bases and J lost 0, with 15 bases in between. From germline, CDR1 is SQVTM and CDR2 ANQGSEA. The CDR3 runs to 14 residues. CDR3 region: CSVVLALSSYEQYF. For the CDR3, the DNA is TGCAGCGTCGTACTAGCCCTGAGCTCCTACGAGCAGTACTTC.

J is TRBJ1-2 and V is TRBV20-1; no reliable D call. Germline lookup yields CDR1 DFQATT and CDR2 SNEGSKA (reference sequence). Deletions cut 2 bases from V and 2 bases from J, with 3 bases between. The CDR3 covers 11 residues. In nucleotides, the CDR3 is TGCAGTGCTAGACCAAACTATGGCTACACCTTC. Translation: CSARPNYGYTF.

The chain links TRBV7-3 to TRBJ2-2; 8 bases are shared with TRBD2. The CDR3 runs to 19 residues. Germline V CDR1 and CDR2: SGHTA, FQGTGA. Trimming removed 2 bases from V and 1 base from J; junction bases left unmatched: 12. CDR3 in DNA: TGTGCCAGCAGCTTATACGGGGCAGCGGGGGCTAAGAACACCGGGGAGCTGTTTTTT. It yields the protein CASSLYGAAGAKNTGELFF. The whole variable domain, remainder taken from reference TRBV7-3 and TRBJ2-2, is GAGVSQTPSNKVTEKGKYVELRCDPISGHTALYWYRQSLGQGPEFLIYFQGTGAADDSGLPNDRFFAVRPEGSVSTLKIQRTERGDSAVYLCASSLYGAAGAKNTGELFFGEGSRLTVL.